The T cell receptor (beta chain) under discussion was sequenced for a study of OX40 agonist ivuxolimab in advanced cancers. Study-wide background: Ivuxolimab, an agonist antibody against OX40 (CD134), was given to patients. Participants, approximately 80% male, averaged about 56 years of age, ranging from roughly 23 to 90. Regarding the study as a whole: Relative to CD4+ cells, CD8+ T cells on average had more expanded clones.

Autoimmune disease history or systemic immunosuppression led to patient exclusion. Repertoires were generated with immunoSEQ multiplex PCR, while TCRdb's copy carries only in-frame clones and drops some. The sample has around 26,000 clones, 65% to 80% seen once. V was cut by 7 bases and J by 0 bases, with 13 bases left in between. This CDR3 is 15 amino acids long. In germline, CDR1 is LNHDA, CDR2 SQIVND (reference sequence). About this clone itself: Its antigen is as yet unknown.

The source is an adult with an advanced solid tumor such as melanoma, head and neck, liver or kidney cancer. The sample was CD4+ or CD8+ T cells sorted from blood, taken in a trial of the OX40 agonist ivuxolimab. The chain uses TRBV19 and TRBJ1-5, with D possibly matching TRBD1 (5 bases). The CDR3 nucleotides read TGTGCCAGTAAGGAACAGGAGTATAGCAATCAGCCCCAGCATTTT. Translated: CASKEQEYSNQPQHF.